This T cell receptor (beta chain) was sequenced in a study of CD8+ T cells in alopecia areata. Extraction and reverse transcription of RNA yielded cDNA as the sequencing template. Produced via immunoSEQ multiplex PCR; TCRdb's table is partial and in-frame only. Of 170,000 or so clones listed, roughly 50% are singletons. The sample's treatment: oral pan-JAK inhibitor, 5-10 mg twice daily. This CDR3 has 14 residues. Trimming shortened V by 10 bases and J by 3 bases, and 18 bases separated the two germline ends. Germline V lookup: CDR1 ENHRY, CDR2 SYGVKD. The receptor comes from a human donor with alopecia areata. The sequencing here drew on CD8+ T cells sorted from blood, taken at week 24, from a patient treated with tofacitinib. The chain couples TRBV10-3 to TRBJ1-1, with D tentatively TRBD1 (5 bases). Here the CDR3 reads CATALDSRDTEAFF. The CDR3 DNA is TGTGCCACGGCCCTTGACAGCCGGGACACTGAAGCTTTCTTT.